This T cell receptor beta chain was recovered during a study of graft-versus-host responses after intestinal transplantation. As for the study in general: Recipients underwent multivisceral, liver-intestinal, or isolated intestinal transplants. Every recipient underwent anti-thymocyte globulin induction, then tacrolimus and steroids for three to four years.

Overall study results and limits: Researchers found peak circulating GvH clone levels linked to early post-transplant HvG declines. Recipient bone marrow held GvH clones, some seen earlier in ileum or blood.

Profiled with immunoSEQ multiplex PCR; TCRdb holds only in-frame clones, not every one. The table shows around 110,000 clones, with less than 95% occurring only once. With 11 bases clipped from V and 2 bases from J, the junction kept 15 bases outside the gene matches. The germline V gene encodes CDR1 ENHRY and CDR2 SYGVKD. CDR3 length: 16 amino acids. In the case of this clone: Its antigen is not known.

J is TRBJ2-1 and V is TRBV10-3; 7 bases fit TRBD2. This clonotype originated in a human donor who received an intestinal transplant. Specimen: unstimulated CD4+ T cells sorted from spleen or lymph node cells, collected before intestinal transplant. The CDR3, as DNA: TGTGCCTCGAAGCGGGACTATAGCGTGGCCTACAATGAGCAGTTCTTC. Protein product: CASKRDYSVAYNEQFF.